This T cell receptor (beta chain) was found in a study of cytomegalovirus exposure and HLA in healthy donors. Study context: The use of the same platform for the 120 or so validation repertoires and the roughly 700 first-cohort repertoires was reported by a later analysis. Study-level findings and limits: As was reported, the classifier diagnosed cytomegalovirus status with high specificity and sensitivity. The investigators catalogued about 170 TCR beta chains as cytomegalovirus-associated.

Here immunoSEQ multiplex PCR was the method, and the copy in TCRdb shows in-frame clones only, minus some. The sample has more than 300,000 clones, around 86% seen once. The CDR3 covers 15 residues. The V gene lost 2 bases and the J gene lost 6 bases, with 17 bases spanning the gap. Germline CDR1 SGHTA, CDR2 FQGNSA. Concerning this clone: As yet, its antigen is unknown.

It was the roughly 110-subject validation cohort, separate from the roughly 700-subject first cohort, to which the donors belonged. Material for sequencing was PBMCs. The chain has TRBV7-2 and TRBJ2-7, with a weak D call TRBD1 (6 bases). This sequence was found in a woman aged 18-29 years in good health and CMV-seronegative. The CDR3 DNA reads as TGTGCCAGCAGCTTACTAAGCAGGGGCAAGGGCGAGCAGTACTTC. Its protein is CASSLLSRGKGEQYF.